The T cell receptor (beta chain) under discussion was sequenced for a study of T cells in localized non-small cell lung cancer. Sequencing used immunoSEQ multiplex PCR; TCRdb keeps in-frame clones, though not all of them. The repertoire holds roughly 39,000 clones, with roughly 90% as singletons. On this clone itself: As yet, its antigen is unknown.

Study-level results: As only one tumor region underwent sequencing, heterogeneity remains possible. The appearance of a median approximately 60 of the top 100 tumor clones was seen in adjacent lung.

This TCR came from a woman aged 35-75 years with stage II lung adenocarcinoma. Material: PBMCs, obtained before any cancer treatment.

As DNA, the CDR3 is TGTGCCAGCACCCTACGGAACAGGGAAGGGCAGTTCTTC. This sequence encodes CASTLRNREGQFF. This chain connects TRBV28 to TRBJ2-1; possibly TRBD1 for D (6 bases). This CDR3 spans 13 amino acids. V was shortened by 7 bases and J by 12 bases, with 19 bases between the two germline ends. CDR1 is MDHEN and CDR2 is SYDVKM in the germline V gene.